This entry describes one T cell receptor (beta chain). Its antigen is as yet unknown. The investigators amplified TCR beta CDR3 regions from RNA transcripts. Initially, a first-round RT-PCR of the TCR CDR3 employed the HTBI primer set. TCRdb analysed the multiplex PCR reads with MiXCR anew, one entry per CDR3 protein. The repertoire consists of fewer than 350,000 distinct CDR3 sequences, with roughly a fifth occurring once and the leading ten covering around 50%. Stable hyperthyroidism: no ophthalmopathy progression over 18 months of follow-up. This specimen comes from a study of T cells in Graves' hyperthyroidism and ophthalmopathy. Study-level points and caveats: Ophthalmopathy was told apart from stable hyperthyroidism by a 13 V-J model.

The V and J ends lost 5 bases and 5 bases respectively, with 9 bases between them. The CDR3 is made up of 13 amino acids. Germline CDR1 and CDR2: KGHSH and LQKENI. The TCR sequence derives from a woman in her forties or fifties with Graves' hyperthyroidism. The rearrangement uses TRBV18 and TRBJ1-4, with a possible D match to TRBD1 (6 bases). Sequencing was performed on blood. The CDR3 DNA follows: TGTGCCAGCTCAACCGACAGGAATGAAAAACTGTTTTTT. It is translated as CASSTDRNEKLFF. Combining the CDR3 with reference TRBV18 and TRBJ1-4 gives the whole variable domain NAGVMQNPRHLVRRRGQEARLRCSPMKGHSHVYWYRQLPEEGLKFMVYLQKENIIDESGMPKERFSAEFPKEGPSILRIQQVVRGDSAAYFCASSTDRNEKLFFGSGTQLSVL.